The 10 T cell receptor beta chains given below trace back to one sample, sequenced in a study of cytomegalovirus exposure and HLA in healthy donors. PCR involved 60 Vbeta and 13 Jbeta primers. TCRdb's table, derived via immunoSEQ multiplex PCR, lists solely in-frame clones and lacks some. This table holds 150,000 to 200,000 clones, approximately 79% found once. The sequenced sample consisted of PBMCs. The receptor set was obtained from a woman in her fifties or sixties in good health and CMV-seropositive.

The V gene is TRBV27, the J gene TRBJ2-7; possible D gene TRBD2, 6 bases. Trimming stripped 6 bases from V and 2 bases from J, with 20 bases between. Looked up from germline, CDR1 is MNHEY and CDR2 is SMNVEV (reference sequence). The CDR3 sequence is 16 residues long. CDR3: CASSLYLAPRAYEQYF. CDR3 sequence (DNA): TGTGCCAGCAGCCTCTACCTAGCGCCTCGGGCCTACGAGCAGTACTTC.

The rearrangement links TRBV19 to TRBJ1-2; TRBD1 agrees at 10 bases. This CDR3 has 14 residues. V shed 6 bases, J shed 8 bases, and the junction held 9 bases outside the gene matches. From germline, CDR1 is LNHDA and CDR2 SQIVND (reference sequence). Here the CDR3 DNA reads TGTGCCAGTAGGGTAACCGGGACAGGGGACGGCTACACCTTC. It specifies CASRVTGTGDGYTF.

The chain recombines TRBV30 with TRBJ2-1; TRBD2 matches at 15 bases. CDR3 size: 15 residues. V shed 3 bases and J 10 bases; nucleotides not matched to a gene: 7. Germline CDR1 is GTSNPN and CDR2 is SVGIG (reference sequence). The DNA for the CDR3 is TGTGCCTGGAGCCGCGGGACTAGCGGGGGGCGGGAGCAGTTCTTC. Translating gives CAWSRGTSGGREQFF.

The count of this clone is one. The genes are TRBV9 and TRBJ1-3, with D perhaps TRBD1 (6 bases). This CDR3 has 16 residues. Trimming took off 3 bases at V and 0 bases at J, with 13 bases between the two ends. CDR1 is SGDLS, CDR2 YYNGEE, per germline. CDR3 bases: TGTGCCAGCAGCGGAGGGGGAACTAGCTCTGGAAACACCATATATTTT. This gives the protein CASSGGGTSSGNTIYF.

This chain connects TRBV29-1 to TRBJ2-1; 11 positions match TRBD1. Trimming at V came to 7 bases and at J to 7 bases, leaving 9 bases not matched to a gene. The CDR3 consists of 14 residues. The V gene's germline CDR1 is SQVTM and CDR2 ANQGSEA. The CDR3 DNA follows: TGCAGCGGTGGCGCGGGACAGGGGGGTAATGAGCAGTTCTTC. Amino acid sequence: CSGGAGQGGNEQFF.

The chain's CDR3 is CASSDWAGNTEAFF. The CDR3 bases are TGCGCCAGCAGTGACTGGGCAGGGAACACTGAAGCTTTCTTT. The chain joins TRBV10-2 to TRBJ1-1; D remains ambiguous. This CDR3 comprises 14 residues. Germline-derived CDR1 and CDR2 are WSHSY and SAAADI. The germline V and J ends were trimmed by 3 bases and 1 base, with 9 bases remaining between them.

CDR3 DNA sequence: TGTGCCAGCAGCTTTGTTTCCAGGGACTATGGCTACACCTTC. It codes for CASSFVSRDYGYTF. This sequence joins TRBV5-4 and TRBJ1-2; D perhaps matches TRBD1 (5 bases). Germline CDR1 is SGHNT and CDR2 is YYREEE (reference sequence). The CDR3 is 14 residues long. V lost 2 bases and J 3 bases, leaving 11 bases between the germline ends.

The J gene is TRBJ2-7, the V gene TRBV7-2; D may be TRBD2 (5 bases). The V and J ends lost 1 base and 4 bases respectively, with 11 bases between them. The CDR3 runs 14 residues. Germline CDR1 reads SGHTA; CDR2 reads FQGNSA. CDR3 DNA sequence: TGTGCCAGCAGCTTAGGGCCGGGATTGTACGAGCAGTACTTC. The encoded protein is CASSLGPGLYEQYF.

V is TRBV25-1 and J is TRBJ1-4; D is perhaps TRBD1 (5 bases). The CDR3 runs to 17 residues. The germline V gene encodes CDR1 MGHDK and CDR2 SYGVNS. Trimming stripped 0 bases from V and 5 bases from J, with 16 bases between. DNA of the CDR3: TGTGCCAGCAGTGAATATAAATCTTCAGGGCGGAATGAAAAACTGTTTTTT. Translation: CASSEYKSSGRNEKLFF.

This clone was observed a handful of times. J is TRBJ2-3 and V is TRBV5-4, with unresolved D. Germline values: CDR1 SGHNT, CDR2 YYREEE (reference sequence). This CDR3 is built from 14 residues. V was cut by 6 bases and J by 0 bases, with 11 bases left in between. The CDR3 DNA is TGTGCCAGCAACGAGGCCCGTAGCACAGATACGCAGTATTTT. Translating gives CASNEARSTDTQYF.